This TCR beta chain was observed in a study of monozygotic twins with inflammatory bowel disease. General observations from the study: None of the different T cell subtypes could be distinguished from one another.

The CDR3 is made up of 14 amino acids. Germline V lookup: CDR1 KGHDR, CDR2 SFDVKD. UMIs bearing a 6-nucleotide sample barcode were added through template switching. One entry per CDR3 protein, without DNA, is what TCRdb gives after re-calling the 5' RACE reads. The listing contains 400,000 to 500,000 distinct CDR3 sequences. About this clonotype: Its antigen is still unknown.

The origin of this receptor is a human donor with ulcerative colitis or Crohn's disease, or a healthy co-twin of an affected twin (not recorded which). The chain has TRBV24-1 and TRBJ2-5. Input material: blood. The CDR3 sequence: CATSRASSQETQYF.